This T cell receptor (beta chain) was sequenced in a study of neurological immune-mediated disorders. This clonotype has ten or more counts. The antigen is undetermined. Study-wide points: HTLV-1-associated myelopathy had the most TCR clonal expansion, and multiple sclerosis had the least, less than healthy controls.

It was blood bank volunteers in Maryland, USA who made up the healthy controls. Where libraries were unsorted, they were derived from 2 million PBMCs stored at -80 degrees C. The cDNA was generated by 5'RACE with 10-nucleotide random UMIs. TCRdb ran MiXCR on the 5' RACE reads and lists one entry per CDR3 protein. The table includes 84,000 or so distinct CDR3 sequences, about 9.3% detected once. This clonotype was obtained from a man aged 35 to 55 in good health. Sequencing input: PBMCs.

This CDR3 is CASSSATANTEAFF. As DNA, the CDR3 is TGCGCCAGCAGCTCCGCGACCGCGAACACTGAAGCTTTCTTT. The J gene is TRBJ1-1, the V gene TRBV5-1; D is unresolved. CDR1 is SGHRS and CDR2 is YFSETQ in the germline V gene. The V end lost 3 bases, the J end lost 1 base, and 10 bases lay between the germline ends. The CDR3 sequence is 14 residues long.